The 13 T cell receptor beta chains presented below share a single source sample, sequenced in a study of T cell repertoires in cytomegalovirus infection (dated by TCRdb to about 2019). The sequencing machine was an Illumina HiSeq 1500. The public reads were quality trimmed at Q25 with fastp and then assembled into clones with MiXCR by TCRdb, keeping productive beta chains. Rows are combined by CDR3 protein, so each entry shows the most common genes and DNA. This sample is represented by 350,000 to 500,000 distinct CDR3 sequences; roughly 30% of them were singletons. The ten largest clones capture roughly 13% of the sample. The specimen was PBMCs. These receptors were obtained from a human donor in good health (CMV status not recorded). Some clones in this sample may be carry-over from other donors' samples.

This clonotype was seen a handful of times. No conserved phenylalanine or tryptophan ends this CDR3, so it is likely a read error. The chain joins TRBV7-2 to TRBJ1-2; D unclear. Trimming stripped 5 bases from V and 1 base from J, with 20 bases between. This CDR3 spans 17 amino acids. Germline CDR1 reads SGHTA; CDR2 reads FQGNSA. The CDR3 here is CASSRGIADEYNYGYTL. The CDR3, as DNA: TGTGCCAGCAGCCGAGGAATTGCGGACGAATATAACTATGGCTACACCTTA.

This clonotype showed up just a few times. The V call is TRBV6-5, the J call TRBJ2-1; D possibly uses TRBD1 or TRBD2 (5 bases each). The V end lost 8 bases, the J end lost 8 bases, and 19 bases lay between the germline ends. CDR3 length: 14 residues. The germline V gene encodes CDR1 MNHEY and CDR2 SVGAGI. The CDR3 DNA sequence: TGTGCCAGCTCAGTTACAGGAGGACCTGATGAGCAGTTCTTC. It specifies CASSVTGGPDEQFF.

CDR3 in DNA: TGTGCCAGCAGCCCCTCCGGTTACCAAGAGACCCAGTACTTC. The encoded protein is CASSPSGYQETQYF. The rearrangement links TRBV2 to TRBJ2-5; no definite D call. CDR1 and CDR2 from the germline V gene are SNHLY and FYNNEI. Trimming shortened V by 6 bases and J by 0 bases, and 11 bases separated the two germline ends. This CDR3 has 14 amino acids.

This chain uses TRBV2 with TRBJ2-7, with 8 bases fitting TRBD1. Germline CDR1 SNHLY, CDR2 FYNNEI. Trimming took 5 bases from V and 1 from J; bases not matched to a gene: 13. CDR3 length: 17 amino acids. This chain's CDR3 is CASSSVGDRGKSYEQYF. For the CDR3, the DNA is TGTGCCAGCAGTAGCGTGGGCGACAGGGGCAAATCCTACGAGCAGTACTTC.

The rearrangement uses TRBV6-5 and TRBJ2-2, with TRBD1 identical over 8 bases. V lost 6 bases to trimming and J lost 9 bases; unmatched junction nucleotides: 12. This CDR3 is 15 amino acids long. The V gene's germline CDR1 is MNHEY and CDR2 SVGAGI. The DNA of the CDR3 is TGTGCCAGCAGGGAGACCGGGACAGGAGGAAGGGAGCTGTTTTTT. Translated, it gives CASRETGTGGRELFF.

In regard to this clonotype: Lacking the conserved final phenylalanine or tryptophan, this CDR3 likely reflects a read error. The chain couples TRBV10-3 to TRBJ2-3; possible D gene TRBD1, 5 bases. Germline CDR1 and CDR2: ENHRY and SYGVKD. Between the trimmed V and J ends, which lost 0 bases and 2 bases, there was a span of 9 bases. The CDR3 totals 15 residues. This CDR3 is CAISESGQLTDTQYL. DNA of the CDR3: TGTGCCATCAGTGAGTCGGGGCAGCTCACAGATACGCAGTATTTG.

V usage is TRBV20-1 and J usage is TRBJ2-7, with TRBD1 matching 8 bases. V gave up 5 bases and J gave up 7 bases; unmatched junction bases: 13. CDR1 and CDR2 from the germline V gene are DFQATT and SNEGSKA (reference sequence). The CDR3 is 14 amino acids. CDR3 coding DNA: TGCAGTGCTGCCCGGACAGGGCCCCTAGGAGAGCAGTACTTC. It specifies CSAARTGPLGEQYF.

This clonotype has only a few counts. The chain carries TRBV27 and TRBJ1-2; no clear D gene. This CDR3 is 13 amino acids long. The germline V gene has CDR1 MNHEY and CDR2 SMNVEV (reference sequence). V shed 5 bases and J shed 4 bases, with 11 bases lying between them. CDR3 amino acids: CASSEIVGYGYTF. Written as DNA, the CDR3 is TGTGCCAGCAGTGAGATCGTGGGCTATGGCTACACCTTC.

The chain couples TRBV2 to TRBJ2-3, with D unresolved. The CDR3 is 11 amino acids. Trimming removed 7 bases at V and 6 bases at J, with 8 bases between. Germline V gives CDR1 SNHLY, CDR2 FYNNEI. The chain's CDR3 is CASTGVDTQYF. CDR3 coding DNA: TGTGCCAGCACTGGGGTCGATACGCAGTATTTT.

The rearrangement links TRBV27 to TRBJ1-1; D is ambiguous. The CDR3 is 13 residues long. V was cut by 4 bases and J by 0 bases, with 6 bases left in between. Germline CDR1 MNHEY, CDR2 SMNVEV (reference sequence). CDR3 sequence (DNA): TGTGCCAGCAGTTATGCCATGAACACTGAAGCTTTCTTT. Protein sequence: CASSYAMNTEAFF.

For the CDR3, the DNA is TGTGCCACCAGTGATGGTATGAGGGGGGGGCTCTACAATGAGCAGTTCTTC. As protein: CATSDGMRGGLYNEQFF. The chain links TRBV24-1 to TRBJ2-1; possible D gene TRBD2, 7 bases. The CDR3 has 17 amino acids. The V and J ends lost 3 bases and 3 bases respectively, with 17 bases between them. The germline V gene encodes CDR1 KGHDR and CDR2 SFDVKD.

This clonotype was recorded many times. V usage is TRBV7-2 and J usage is TRBJ2-7; 8 nucleotides line up with TRBD1. The ends lost 5 bases at V and 2 bases at J; junction bases unmatched: 8. CDR1 is SGHTA, CDR2 FQGNSA, per germline. This CDR3 has 15 amino acids. CDR3 in DNA: TGTGCCAGCAGCCCCGGCGGACAGGGAACCTACGAGCAGTACTTC. Its protein is CASSPGGQGTYEQYF. Complete variable domain (other parts from reference TRBV7-2 and TRBJ2-7): GAGVSQSPSNKVTEKGKDVELRCDPISGHTALYWYRQSLGQGLEFLIYFQGNSAPDKSGLPSDRFSAERTGGSVSTLTIQRTQQEDSAVYLCASSPGGQGTYEQYFGPGTRLTVT.

This clonotype came up a few times. The J gene is TRBJ1-2, the V gene TRBV4-3, with 9 bases matching TRBD1. The ends lost 6 bases at V and 7 bases at J; junction bases unmatched: 6. The CDR3 sequence is 13 residues long. Germline CDR1 reads LGHNA; CDR2 reads YSLEER. The CDR3 DNA is TGCGCCAGCAGACTGGGACAGGGAAGTGGCTACACCTTC. Protein product: CASRLGQGSGYTF.